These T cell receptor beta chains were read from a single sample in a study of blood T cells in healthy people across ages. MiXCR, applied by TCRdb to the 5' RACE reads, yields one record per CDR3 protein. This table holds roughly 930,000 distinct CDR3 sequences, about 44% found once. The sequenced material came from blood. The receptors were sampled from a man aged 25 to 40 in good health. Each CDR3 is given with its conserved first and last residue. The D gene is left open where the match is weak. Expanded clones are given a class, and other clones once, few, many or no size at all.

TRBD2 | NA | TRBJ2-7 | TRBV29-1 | TGCAGCGTGGTCCCCGGGACTAGAGAGTACTTC | CSVVPGTREYF
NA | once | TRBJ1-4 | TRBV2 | TGTGCCAGCAGGGTGCGCGAATCTAATGAAAAACTGTTTTTT | CASRVRESNEKLFF
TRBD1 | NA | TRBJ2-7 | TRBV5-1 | TGCGCCAGCAGCTCCGCCGGGACAGGGGGAACCTGCGAGCAGTACTTC | CASSSAGTGGTCEQYF
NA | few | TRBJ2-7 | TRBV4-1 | TGCGCCAGCAGCCACGGACAGCCCTACGGGCAGTACTTC | CASSHGQPYGQYF
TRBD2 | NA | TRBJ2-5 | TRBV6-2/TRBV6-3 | TGTGCCAGCAGCCCGGGACTACAGTACCAAGAGACCCAGTACTTC | CASSPGLQYQETQYF
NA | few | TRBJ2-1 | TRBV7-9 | TGTGCCAGCAGCTCAGAGCTCGGGACTTACAATGAGCAGTTCTTC | CASSSELGTYNEQFF
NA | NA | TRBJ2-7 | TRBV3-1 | TGTGCCAGCAGCCCTTTGGGGGGGCGTAAATACGAGCAGTACTTC | CASSPLGGRKYEQYF
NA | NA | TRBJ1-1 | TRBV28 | TGTGCCAGCAGTCTAGGGAGGGGTTTCCGCACTGAAGCTTTCTTT | CASSLGRGFRTEAFF
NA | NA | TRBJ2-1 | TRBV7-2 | TGTGCCAGCAGCACCACTAGCTGGCGTGAGCAGTTCTTC | CASSTTSWREQFF
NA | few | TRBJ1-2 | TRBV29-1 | TGCAGCGGAGGGGGTTCGGGGGAAGGCTACACCTTC | CSGGGSGEGYTF
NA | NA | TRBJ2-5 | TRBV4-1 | TGCGCCAGCAGCCAAGGGCCAGGGTCCTTTGATGAGCAGTACTTC | CASSQGPGSFDEQYF
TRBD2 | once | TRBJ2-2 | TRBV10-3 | TGTGCCAGCTCTAGCGGGAAAACACCGAACACCGGGGAGCTGTTTTTT | CASSSGKTPNTGELFF
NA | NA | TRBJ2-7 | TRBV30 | TGTGCCGGGACGGAGGACTCCTACGAGCAGTACTTC | CAGTEDSYEQYF
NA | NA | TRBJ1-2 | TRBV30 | TGTGCCTGGGCCGATGGAATGGACTATGGCTACACCTTC | CAWADGMDYGYTF
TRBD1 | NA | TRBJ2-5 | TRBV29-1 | TGCAGCACCACAGGGGAAGCTTGGACCCAGTACTTC | CSTTGEAWTQYF
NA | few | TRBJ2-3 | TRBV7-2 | TGTGCCAGCAGCTCCTCCCTCCTAAGCACAGATACGCAGTATTTT | CASSSSLLSTDTQYF
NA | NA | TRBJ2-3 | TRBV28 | TGTGCCAGCAGGAGACCTGGGGGCACAGATACGCAGTATTTT | CASRRPGGTDTQYF
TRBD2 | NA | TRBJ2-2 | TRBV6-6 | TGTGCCAGCAGTTACTCCCTGACTAGCGGAGCGACCGGGGAGCTGTTTTTT | CASSYSLTSGATGELFF
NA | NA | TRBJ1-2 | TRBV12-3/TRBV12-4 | TGTGCCAGCAGTCCTCTTGCCTTCCGGCAGAACTATGGCTACACCTTC | CASSPLAFRQNYGYTF
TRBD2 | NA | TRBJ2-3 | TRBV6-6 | TGTGCCAGCAGTTACGGTGCGGGGGACGACACAGATACGCAGTATTTT | CASSYGAGDDTDTQYF